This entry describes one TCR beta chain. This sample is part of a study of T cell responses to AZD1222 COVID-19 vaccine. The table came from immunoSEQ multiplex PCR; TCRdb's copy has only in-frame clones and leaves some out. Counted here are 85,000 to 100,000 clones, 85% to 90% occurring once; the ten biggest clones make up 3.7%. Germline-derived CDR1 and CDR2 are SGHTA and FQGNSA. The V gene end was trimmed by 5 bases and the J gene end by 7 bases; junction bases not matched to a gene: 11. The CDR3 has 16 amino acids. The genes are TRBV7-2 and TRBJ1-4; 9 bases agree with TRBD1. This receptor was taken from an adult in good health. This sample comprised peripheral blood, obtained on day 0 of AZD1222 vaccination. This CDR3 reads CASSPTRDRAFEKLFF. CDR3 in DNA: TGTGCCAGCAGCCCTACCCGGGACAGGGCTTTTGAAAAACTGTTTTTT.